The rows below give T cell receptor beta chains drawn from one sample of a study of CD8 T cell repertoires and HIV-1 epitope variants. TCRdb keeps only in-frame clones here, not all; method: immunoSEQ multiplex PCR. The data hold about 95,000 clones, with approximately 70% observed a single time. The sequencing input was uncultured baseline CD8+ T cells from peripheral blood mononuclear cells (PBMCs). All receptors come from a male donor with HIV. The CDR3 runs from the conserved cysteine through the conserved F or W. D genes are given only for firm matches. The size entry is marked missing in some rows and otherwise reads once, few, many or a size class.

TGCGCCAGCAGCTCGACTAGCGGGAAGGGCAATGAGCAGTTCTTC	CASSSTSGKGNEQFF	.	TRBV5-1	TRBJ2-1	TRBD2
TGTGCCAGCAGCTTTGGGGACAGGGGGCAAGAGACCCAGTACTTC	CASSFGDRGQETQYF	once	TRBV5-4	TRBJ2-5	TRBD1
TGTGCCAGCTGGGCTAGCGGGAGTGAGTACAATGAGCAGTTCTTC	CASWASGSEYNEQFF	.	TRBV2	TRBJ2-1	TRBD2
TGTGCCAGCAGCGTAGTTACAGGAGGTAACTATGGCTACACCTTC	CASSVVTGGNYGYTF	.	TRBV9	TRBJ1-2	.
TGCGCCAGCAGCAGAATGGACGGAGCCGTCCCAACTGAAGCTTTCTTT	CASSRMDGAVPTEAFF	.	TRBV5-1	TRBJ1-1	.
TGTGCCAGCAGTTTCGTACAGGGGGCTCATCAGCCCCAGCATTTT	CASSFVQGAHQPQHF	.	TRBV27	TRBJ1-5	TRBD1
TGTGCCAGCAGCAAGGGACGACAGGGGAGGGACGAGCAGTACTTC	CASSKGRQGRDEQYF	.	TRBV21-1	TRBJ2-7	.
TGCGCCAGCAGCCCGACAGGGGCAAGAGAAGCTTTCTTT	CASSPTGAREAFF	.	TRBV5-1	TRBJ1-1	TRBD1
TGTGCCTGGAACCCACCGCCCGGGACAGGGGTCGTCTCTGGAAACACCATATATTTT	CAWNPPPGTGVVSGNTIYF	.	TRBV30	TRBJ1-3	TRBD1
TGTGCCAGCAGCATAAGGCTTAACACTGAAGCTTTCTTT	CASSIRLNTEAFF	few	TRBV7-8	TRBJ1-1	.
TGTGCCAGCAGCTTAGTACAGGGCCCATTCGGCTACACCTTC	CASSLVQGPFGYTF	.	TRBV7-2	TRBJ1-2	.
TGTGCCAGCAGTTACGGCGACAGGGGCTTTGAGACCCAGTACTTC	CASSYGDRGFETQYF	.	TRBV6-5	TRBJ2-5	TRBD1
TGTGCCAGCAGTACACAACTGGGGGGCCCGGAGACCCAGTACTTC	CASSTQLGGPETQYF	.	TRBV28	TRBJ2-5	.
TGTGCCACCGCGGGCTTTCAAGAGCAGTTCTTC	CATAGFQEQFF	.	TRBV15	TRBJ2-1	.